The 5 T cell receptor beta chains below all came from one sample that was sequenced in a study of cytomegalovirus exposure and HLA in healthy donors. Both 60 Vbeta primers and 13 Jbeta primers went into the PCR. Clones were read by immunoSEQ multiplex PCR, and TCRdb kept only the in-frame ones, dropping some. The sample has around 120,000 clones, around 71% seen once; the top ten hold about 3%. The sample was PBMCs. All receptors derive from a woman aged 60 to 75 in good health and CMV-seropositive.

This clone was observed a handful of times. This rearrangement joins TRBV5-1 to TRBJ1-5; 7 bases are a match to TRBD1. J lost 5 bases, V lost 4 bases, and 3 bases had no gene match. The CDR3 consists of 13 residues. CDR1 and CDR2 (germline): SGHRS, YFSETQ. The CDR3 region is CASSKTGDQPQHF. The DNA of the CDR3 is TGCGCCAGCAGCAAAACAGGGGATCAGCCCCAGCATTTT.

The rearrangement links TRBV10-3 to TRBJ1-2; TRBD1 is a possible D gene (5 bases). This CDR3 contains 12 residues. The ends were cut back, 2 bases at V and 7 bases at J, with 8 bases in the middle. CDR1 is ENHRY and CDR2 is SYGVKD in the germline V gene. The CDR3 region has the DNA TGTGCCATCAGTGAGGGGGGGACTGGCTACACCTTC. Translating gives CAISEGGTGYTF.

This clone turned up a few times. J is TRBJ1-4 and V is TRBV7-2, with unresolved D. The V end was cut by 5 bases, the J end by 8 bases, with 15 bases between. Germline lookup yields CDR1 SGHTA and CDR2 FQGNSA. The CDR3 sequence is 14 residues long. In nucleotides, the CDR3 is TGTGCCAGCAGCCTATCGAAGGCTAGGGAAAAACTGTTTTTT. Translation: CASSLSKAREKLFF.

This chain joins TRBV2 and TRBJ1-1, with D maybe TRBD1 (6 bases). The CDR3 totals 14 residues. Germline V gene data show CDR1 as SNHLY and CDR2 as FYNNEI. Trimming removed 6 bases at V and 1 base at J, with 12 bases between. This CDR3 reads CASRSGHGNTEAFF. CDR3 sequence (DNA): TGTGCCAGCAGATCGGGACATGGGAACACTGAAGCTTTCTTT.

V usage is TRBV29-1 and J usage is TRBJ2-2, with TRBD1 matching 8 bases. J gave up 5 bases and V 4 bases, and 9 bases lay outside the gene matches. Germline V gene lookup returns CDR1 SQVTM and CDR2 ANQGSEA. This CDR3 is built from 15 residues. CDR3 nucleotides: TGCAGCGTTGCCGGACAGGGCTGGGGAACCGGGGAGCTGTTTTTT. This codes for CSVAGQGWGTGELFF.